These 2 T cell receptor beta chains originate from one sample sequenced in a study of cytomegalovirus exposure and HLA in healthy donors. PCR employed 60 Vbeta and 13 Jbeta primers. TCRdb's copy holds only in-frame clones and misses some; the assay was immunoSEQ multiplex PCR. The data hold approximately 79,000 clones, with over 65% observed a single time. Sequencing input: PBMCs. The receptors were sampled from a man aged 35-49 years in good health and CMV-seropositive.

The chain employs TRBV15 and TRBJ2-7; 8 positions agree with TRBD1. Germline CDR1 LNHNV, CDR2 YYDKDF (reference sequence). V gave up 0 bases and J gave up 4 bases; unmatched junction bases: 5. The CDR3 covers 15 residues. As DNA, the CDR3 is TGTGCCACCAGCAGAGATCAGGGGGCGAGTTACGAGCAGTACTTC. Translated: CATSRDQGASYEQYF.

The chain has TRBV18 and TRBJ2-2, with TRBD1 identical over 9 bases. This CDR3 spans 16 amino acids. Germline V CDR1 and CDR2: KGHSH, LQKENI. V gave up 4 bases and J gave up 7 bases; unmatched junction bases: 10. The CDR3 nucleotides read TGTGCCAGCTCACGCGGACAGGGGACGGCGGTCGGGGAGCTGTTTTTT. It encodes CASSRGQGTAVGELFF.